One T cell receptor (beta chain) is described in this entry. This record belongs to a study of blood T cell repertoires in COVID-19. In the authors' methods: Cell counts per sample came from amplifying reference gene primers. The table came from immunoSEQ multiplex PCR; TCRdb's copy has only in-frame clones and leaves some out. D and trimming were read from the DNA, whereas the V and J calls and clone size are those reported in that table. Among about 250,000 clones listed, almost 90% were seen once. The CDR3 covers 14 residues. Trimming cost V 6 bases and J 3 bases, with 14 bases left between them. CDR1 is SNHLY, CDR2 FYNNEI, per germline.

Sequenced material: peripheral blood. The rearrangement uses TRBV2 and TRBJ1-1; a weak D match, TRBD1 (6 bases). This receptor was identified in a man older than 75 with acute or convalescent COVID-19. The CDR3 protein is CASRGGAVHTEAFF. For the CDR3, the DNA is TGTGCCAGCAGGGGGGGGGCCGTACACACTGAAGCTTTCTTT.